This TCR beta chain was sequenced for a study of T cell clonotyping in hematopoietic cell transplantation. Study background: Recipient samples before transplant were obtained post-cytoreduction. Study results and caveats: Few recipient clonotypes overlapped donors; over 97% were de novo at given depth. After transplant, recipient diversity fell while pathologically expanded clonotypes grew through day 180. Higher Inverse Simpson Index values in graft donor and pretransplant recipient predicted broader posttransplant TCR diversity.

Profiled with immunoSEQ multiplex PCR; TCRdb holds only in-frame clones, not every one. The sample consists of fewer than 15,000 clones, 75% to 90% of them appearing once. The sample's time point: recipient sample about 28 days before transplant, after cytoreduction. Worth noting for this clone: Its antigen is still unknown.

The sample here was peripheral blood mononuclear cells, taken before stem cell transplant. The source is a man in his 60s with acute myeloid leukemia. Some clones in this sample may be carry-over from other donors' samples.

This CDR3 is CASSYQHTGELFF. The CDR3 DNA reads TGTGCCAGCAGTTACCAGCACACCGGGGAGCTGTTTTTT. The chain couples TRBV6-5 to TRBJ2-2; unclear D gene. The CDR3 covers 13 residues. From germline, CDR1 is MNHEY and CDR2 SVGAGI. V gave up 2 bases and J gave up 3 bases, with 4 bases separating them.